This T cell receptor (beta chain) derives from a study of T-cell memory formation after mild COVID-19. In TCRdb, the 5' RACE reads were re-called with MiXCR into one record per CDR3 protein. The sample holds some 330,000 distinct CDR3 sequences, over 20% seen once. Sequencing was done on a sample of PBMCs or a T cell subset sorted from them (not recorded which). This sequence was found in an adult woman who had mild COVID-19 (a few samples of this study predate the infection). Cell type and time point are not known.

CDR3 residues: CASSSGTGFDEQYF. In DNA form, the CDR3 reads TGTGCCAGCAGCTCCGGGACAGGGTTCGACGAGCAGTACTTC. The V call is TRBV7-9, the J call TRBJ2-7, with 9 bases identical to TRBD1. There are 14 residues in the CDR3. Germline V gives CDR1 SEHNR, CDR2 FQNEAQ (reference sequence). V gave up 4 bases and J gave up 5 bases; unmatched junction bases: 6.